Shown below are 32 T cell receptor beta chains from a single sample sequenced in a study of early T cells in non-severe SARS-CoV-2 infection. TCRdb fed the 5' RACE reads into MiXCR, producing one record per CDR3 protein. The sample consists of approximately 69,000 distinct CDR3 sequences, approximately 10% of them appearing once. Sample: whole blood, taken at baseline. The receptor source for this set is an adult who was a healthcare worker with PCR-confirmed SARS-CoV-2 infection or an uninfected control (not recorded which).

Many counts were recorded for this clonotype. The rearrangement links TRBV5-5 to TRBJ2-7; no firm D call. This CDR3 is built from 17 residues. Trimming took off 1 base at V and 2 bases at J, with 19 bases between the two ends. CDR1 is SGHKS, CDR2 YYEKEE, per germline (reference sequence). CDR3 residues: CASSLSFRGSLPYEQYF. CDR3 in DNA: TGTGCCAGCAGCTTGTCTTTCCGTGGCAGCCTCCCCTACGAGCAGTACTTC.

In this sample, this clonotype turned up many times. The chain has TRBV28 and TRBJ2-3; 10 nucleotides match TRBD1. There are 16 residues in the CDR3. The germline V gene has CDR1 MDHEN and CDR2 SYDVKM. V lost 6 bases to trimming and J lost 0 bases; unmatched junction nucleotides: 6. DNA for the CDR3: TGTGCCAGCAGCACGTGGGGACAGGGGAGCACAGATACGCAGTATTTT. Protein sequence: CASSTWGQGSTDTQYF.

This clonotype occurred a few times. The chain couples TRBV6-2 or TRBV6-3 to TRBJ2-1; 7 bases are shared with TRBD2. The trim removed 5 bases at V and 1 base at J, leaving 5 bases unmatched. Germline V CDR1 and CDR2: MNHEY, SVGEGT. The CDR3 spans 15 residues. CDR3 sequence (DNA): TGTGCCAGCAGTGGGTGGCGGGAGTCCTACAATGAGCAGTTCTTC. Translation: CASSGWRESYNEQFF.

This clonotype was observed many times. This sequence joins TRBV12-3 or TRBV12-4 and TRBJ1-6; 10 nucleotides line up with TRBD1. With 8 bases clipped from V and 10 bases from J, the junction kept 2 bases outside the gene matches. CDR3 length equals 12 residues. The CDR3 region is CASGTGVSPLHF. CDR3 nucleotides: TGTGCCAGCGGGACAGGGGTATCACCCCTCCACTTT.

This clonotype was recorded a few times. The genes are TRBV5-6 and TRBJ1-1, with 7 nucleotides matching TRBD1. CDR3 length: 13 amino acids. The germline V gene encodes CDR1 SGHDT and CDR2 YYEEEE. J gave up 5 bases and V 4 bases, and 5 bases lay outside the gene matches. The CDR3 DNA is TGTGCCAGCAGCACAAACAGGGGAACTGAAGCTTTCTTT. It translates to CASSTNRGTEAFF.

This clonotype was observed a handful of times. The chain combines TRBV2 with TRBJ2-3, with TRBD1 matching 7 bases. With 3 bases clipped from V and 14 bases from J, the junction kept 8 bases outside the gene matches. The CDR3 consists of 12 residues. Germline lookup yields CDR1 SNHLY and CDR2 FYNNEI. CDR3 nucleotides: TGTGCCAGCAGTGAGGGACAGCTGAGTTGGTATTTT. Translated, it gives CASSEGQLSWYF. Full variable domain (outside the CDR3, taken from reference TRBV2 and TRBJ2-3): EPEVTQTPSHQVTQMGQEVILRCVPISNHLYFYWYRQILGQKVEFLVSFYNNEISEKSEIFDDQFSVERPDGSNFTLKIRSTKLEDSAMYFCASSEGQLSWYFGPGTRLTVL.

This clonotype was detected many times. The J gene is TRBJ2-3, the V gene TRBV7-9; 8 nucleotides align to TRBD2. V was pared by 1 base and J by 4 bases, with 4 bases of the junction left unmatched. CDR1 and CDR2 from the germline V gene are SEHNR and FQNEAQ (reference sequence). There are 15 residues in the CDR3. The CDR3: CASSLEAGVPDTQYF. The CDR3 DNA is TGTGCCAGCAGCTTAGAAGCGGGAGTCCCAGATACGCAGTATTTT.

This clonotype was recorded at least ten times. CDR3 in amino acids: CASSLRVETQYF. The CDR3 DNA reads TGTGCCAGTTCCCTGAGAGTGGAGACCCAGTACTTC. V gene TRBV7-9 combines with J gene TRBJ2-5; D is unresolved. V was clipped by 9 bases and J by 5 bases, with 13 bases between them. The CDR3 is 12 amino acids. Germline V lookup: CDR1 SEHNR, CDR2 FQNEAQ (reference sequence).

This clonotype appeared a few times. The genes are TRBV13 and TRBJ2-7; either TRBD1 or TRBD2 may supply D (5 bases each). V was clipped by 1 base and J by 12 bases, with 16 bases between them. The CDR3 extends over 13 amino acids. Germline values: CDR1 PRHDT, CDR2 FYEKMQ (reference sequence). The CDR3 region is CASSLAGPSLPYF. DNA of the CDR3: TGTGCCAGCAGCTTAGCGGGACCCAGTTTACCGTACTTC.

This clonotype was seen more than once but under ten times. V usage is TRBV6-5 and J usage is TRBJ1-1; D is unclear. Per germline, CDR1 MNHEY and CDR2 SVGAGI. CDR3 size: 11 residues. V lost 6 bases, J lost 4 bases, and 6 bases lay in between. The CDR3 nucleotides read TGTGCCAGCAGAGTCGCCACTGAAGCTTTCTTT. As protein: CASRVATEAFF.

Details on this clonotype: A much bigger clone sits one base away, suggesting this may be a read error. Lacking the conserved final phenylalanine or tryptophan, this CDR3 likely reflects a read error. The DNA is left out, because the CDR3 cannot be placed on it with certainty; the CDR3 is given as TCRdb lists it. The J gene is TRBJ2-1, the V gene TRBV3-1; the table's D call TRBD2 went unverified against the DNA. The CDR3 is 12 amino acids in total, end residues counted. Germline CDR1 is LGHDT and CDR2 is YNNKEL (reference sequence). The CDR3 is CASSTLAETKFS.

This clonotype was recorded a few times. This chain uses TRBV12-3 or TRBV12-4 with TRBJ1-2, with 9 positions matching TRBD1. This CDR3 contains 11 residues. V shed 8 bases, J shed 8 bases, and the junction held 3 bases outside the gene matches. CDR3 amino acids: CASEDRGGYTF. The CDR3 DNA follows: TGTGCCAGCGAGGACAGGGGCGGCTACACCTTC.

The sample holds many counts of this clonotype. V gene TRBV13 combines with J gene TRBJ2-3; D not resolved. This CDR3 region has 13 residues. Trimming took off 5 bases at V and 3 bases at J, with 9 bases between the two ends. Per the germline V gene, CDR1 is PRHDT and CDR2 is FYEKMQ (reference sequence). The CDR3 loop is CASSPRQTDTQYF. CDR3 sequence (DNA): TGTGCCAGCAGCCCGCGGCAGACAGATACGCAGTATTTT.

There are a few counts of this clonotype. This sequence joins TRBV29-1 and TRBJ1-2; D is unresolved. This CDR3 comprises 11 residues. The germline V gene encodes CDR1 SQVTM and CDR2 ANQGSEA. V was shortened by 6 bases and J by 6 bases, with 11 bases between the two germline ends. CDR3 bases: TGCAGCGTGGGTGGCGGTAATGGCTACACCTTC. Translated: CSVGGGNGYTF.

This clonotype was recorded at least ten times. The chain joins TRBV20-1 to TRBJ2-1; TRBD1 agrees at 7 bases. Germline CDR1 reads DFQATT; CDR2 reads SNEGSKA (reference sequence). V lost 3 bases and J lost 3; bases outside the gene matches: 2. The CDR3 sequence is 13 residues long. CDR3 sequence reads: CSARDRLYNEQFF. CDR3 bases: TGCAGTGCTAGGGACAGGCTCTACAATGAGCAGTTCTTC.

V is TRBV9 and J is TRBJ2-7; 8 bases agree with TRBD2. Germline V CDR1 and CDR2: SGDLS, YYNGEE. The CDR3 is 15 residues long. V was clipped by 0 bases and J by 0 bases; unmatched bases: 2. The CDR3 loop reads CASSVGLAGSYEQYF. The CDR3 DNA sequence: TGTGCCAGCAGCGTAGGCCTAGCGGGCTCCTACGAGCAGTACTTC. Together with reference TRBV9 and TRBJ2-7, the CDR3 gives the full variable domain: DSGVTQTPKHLITATGQRVTLRCSPRSGDLSVYWYQQSLDQGLQFLIQYYNGEERAKGNILERFSAQQFPDLHSELNLSSLELGDSALYFCASSVGLAGSYEQYFGPGTRLTVT.

The rearrangement links TRBV7-2 to TRBJ2-7, with 9 positions matching TRBD1. V lost 5 bases and J lost 3; bases outside the gene matches: 8. Germline loops: CDR1 SGHTA, CDR2 FQGNSA. The CDR3 has 15 amino acids. The CDR3 nucleotides are TGTGCCAGCAGCGCAAGCTCGGACAGGGGCTACGAGCAGTACTTC. Protein product: CASSASSDRGYEQYF.

This chain connects TRBV5-5 to TRBJ2-2; the D gene is possibly TRBD1 (6 bases). The germline V gene has CDR1 SGHKS and CDR2 YYEKEE (reference sequence). The V end was cut by 0 bases, the J end by 5 bases, with 14 bases between. The CDR3 sequence is 16 residues long. The CDR3 DNA is TGTGCCAGCAGCTTGGAAGGACAGACTATAACCGGGGAGCTGTTTTTT. Translation gives CASSLEGQTITGELFF.

This clonotype occurred a few times. The chain carries TRBV7-6 and TRBJ1-5; no definite D call. Between the trimmed V and J ends, which lost 0 bases and 7 bases, there was a span of 13 bases. The CDR3 is 15 amino acids. Germline CDR1 is SGHVS and CDR2 is FNYEAQ. The CDR3 DNA reads TGTGCCAGCAGCTTAGCGCAACCCCACGACCAGCCCCAGCATTTT. As protein: CASSLAQPHDQPQHF.

This clonotype was detected many times. The chain employs TRBV4-1 and TRBJ1-5; perhaps TRBD1 as D (5 bases). The germline V gene has CDR1 MGHRA and CDR2 YSYEKL. The CDR3 has 17 amino acids. V was clipped by 0 bases and J by 5 bases, with 17 bases between them. CDR3 in amino acids: CASSQETQKLGHQPQHF. The CDR3 DNA sequence: TGCGCCAGCAGCCAAGAGACCCAGAAATTGGGGCATCAGCCCCAGCATTTT.

The CDR3 sequence: CSTGGPPTDTQYF. The CDR3 bases are TGCAGTACCGGGGGGCCCCCCACAGATACGCAGTATTTT. The chain carries TRBV20-1 and TRBJ2-3; weak D call: TRBD2 (7 bases). CDR1 is DFQATT, CDR2 SNEGSKA, per germline (reference sequence). This CDR3 has 13 amino acids. Trimming left V 8 bases short and J 2 bases short, with 14 bases between.

The chain uses TRBV5-4 and TRBJ2-7, with D perhaps matching TRBD2 (5 bases). Trimming left V 2 bases short and J 3 bases short, with 15 bases between. The CDR3 is 15 amino acids. Germline lookup yields CDR1 SGHNT and CDR2 YYREEE (reference sequence). CDR3 sequence reads: CASSFGGQGRYEQYF. In DNA form, the CDR3 reads TGTGCCAGCAGCTTTGGCGGGCAAGGGCGCTACGAGCAGTACTTC.

The CDR3 spells CASSLSGQGYDEQFF. CDR3 coding DNA: TGCGCCAGCAGCTTGTCGGGACAGGGGTATGATGAGCAGTTCTTC. V usage is TRBV5-1 and J usage is TRBJ2-1; TRBD1 matches 10 bases. Germline-derived CDR1 and CDR2 are SGHRS and YFSETQ. V trimming: 1 base; J trimming: 8 bases; junction bases outside the gene matches: 6. The CDR3 runs 15 residues.

This clonotype was counted only a few times. The CDR3 reads CASNSGTSNSPLHF. The CDR3 DNA sequence: TGTGCCAGCAACTCCGGGACGTCTAATTCACCCCTCCACTTT. The gene calls are TRBV2 and TRBJ1-6; the D gene is possibly TRBD1 (5 bases). The CDR3 spans 14 residues. Germline CDR1 is SNHLY and CDR2 is FYNNEI. V shed 7 bases and J shed 6 bases, with 13 bases lying between them. Using reference TRBV2 and TRBJ1-6 for the parts outside the CDR3, the full variable domain is EPEVTQTPSHQVTQMGQEVILRCVPISNHLYFYWYRQILGQKVEFLVSFYNNEISEKSEIFDDQFSVERPDGSNFTLKIRSTKLEDSAMYFCASNSGTSNSPLHFGNGTRLTVT.

This clonotype was picked up many times. The rearrangement joins TRBV18 to TRBJ2-3, with 10 nucleotides matching TRBD2. V shed 2 bases and J 4 bases; nucleotides not matched to a gene: 9. CDR1 and CDR2 from the germline V gene are KGHSH and LQKENI. The CDR3 contains 17 residues. CDR3 residues: CASSPSGGAWKPDTQYF. CDR3 DNA: TGTGCCAGCTCACCAAGCGGGGGGGCCTGGAAGCCAGATACGCAGTATTTT.

This clonotype was found many times. The chain joins TRBV6-2 or TRBV6-3 to TRBJ2-1; a possible D gene is TRBD2 (7 bases). The germline V and J ends were trimmed by 4 bases and 2 bases, with 12 bases remaining between them. Germline CDR1 is MNHEY and CDR2 is SVGEGT. This CDR3 is built from 15 residues. The CDR3 loop is CASSFREGAYNEQFF. The DNA for the CDR3 is TGTGCCAGCAGTTTCAGGGAGGGGGCCTACAATGAGCAGTTCTTC.

For this clonotype: An end of the junction differs from the germline gene, which may be a read error. The V call is TRBV5-4, the J call TRBJ1-1; possible D gene TRBD1, 6 bases. The CDR3 is 17 residues long. Germline V gives CDR1 SGHNT, CDR2 YYREEE (reference sequence). CDR3 DNA sequence: TGTGCCAGCAGCTTGTTAAAGACCGGGACAAAAAACACTGAAGTTTTCTTT. Protein: CASSLLKTGTKNTEVFF.

The CDR3 reads CSAFSGGTDTQYF. CDR3 coding DNA: TGCAGTGCTTTTAGCGGGGGCACAGATACGCAGTATTTT. The genes are TRBV20-1 and TRBJ2-3; TRBD2 agrees at 8 bases. This CDR3 is 13 amino acids long. The V gene's germline CDR1 is DFQATT and CDR2 SNEGSKA (reference sequence). The junction had 2 bases not matched to a gene; V was cut back by 5 bases and J by 1 base.

This chain uses TRBV5-1 with TRBJ1-6; D is undetermined. CDR3 length: 14 amino acids. Germline V gene lookup returns CDR1 SGHRS and CDR2 YFSETQ. V dropped 4 bases and J dropped 10 bases, with 15 bases sitting between them. In DNA, the CDR3 is TGCGCCAGCAGCATCGGTGTGGGTGACTCACCCCTCCACTTT. Translated: CASSIGVGDSPLHF.

This clonotype occurred many times. The genes are TRBV7-2 and TRBJ2-3; the D is unclear. Looked up from germline, CDR1 is SGHTA and CDR2 is FQGNSA. V was shortened by 3 bases and J by 4 bases, with 5 bases between the two germline ends. The CDR3 has 12 amino acids. In nucleotides, the CDR3 is TGTGCCAGCAGCTTGATACCAGATACGCAGTATTTT. This gives the protein CASSLIPDTQYF. Looking up the rest from reference TRBV7-2 and TRBJ2-3 gives the full variable domain: GAGVSQSPSNKVTEKGKDVELRCDPISGHTALYWYRQSLGQGLEFLIYFQGNSAPDKSGLPSDRFSAERTGGSVSTLTIQRTQQEDSAVYLCASSLIPDTQYFGPGTRLTVL.

The table lists this clonotype with many counts. The chain joins TRBV24-1 to TRBJ2-1; D is ambiguous. V lost 5 bases and J lost 5, with 9 bases in between. This CDR3 is 13 amino acids long. Germline CDR1 is KGHDR and CDR2 is SFDVKD. The CDR3: CATSGSRDNEQFF. The CDR3 region has the DNA TGTGCCACCAGTGGTTCTCGGGACAATGAGCAGTTCTTC.

This clonotype was counted between two and nine times. The chain joins TRBV5-1 to TRBJ2-1, with TRBD2 matching over 10 bases. Germline V CDR1 and CDR2: SGHRS, YFSETQ. The V gene end was trimmed by 5 bases and the J gene end by 7 bases; junction bases not matched to a gene: 12. The CDR3 loop spans 16 amino acids. The CDR3 region is CASSPVAGGSPNEQFF. In DNA, the CDR3 is TGCGCCAGCAGTCCTGTAGCGGGAGGTTCGCCAAATGAGCAGTTCTTC.